A single sample gave rise to the 10 T cell receptor beta chains below, sequenced in a study of OX40 agonist ivuxolimab in advanced cancers. The library was made by the immunoSEQ multiplex PCR assay. The table comes from immuneACCESS by way of TCRdb, which keeps in-frame sequences with V and J called. Part of the clones is missing from these tables; in studies checked, under half for an unresolved V gene and the rest for unknown reasons. The sample includes approximately 70,000 clones, with about nine tenths observed a single time. Jointly, the top ten make up roughly 6% of the sample. This specimen was CD4+ or CD8+ T cells sorted from blood, taken in a trial of the OX40 agonist ivuxolimab. Receptor source: an adult with an advanced solid tumor such as melanoma, head and neck, liver or kidney cancer.

V usage is TRBV10-2 and J usage is TRBJ2-7, with D maybe TRBD1 (6 bases). Trimming cost V 5 bases and J 2 bases, with 16 bases left between them. The CDR3 has 15 residues. Germline CDR1 is WSHSY and CDR2 is SAAADI. The CDR3 loop is CASSNLGTYTYEQYF. In nucleotides, the CDR3 is TGCGCCAGCAGTAATCTCGGGACATATACCTACGAGCAGTACTTC.

In the case of this clone: The same CDR3 also results from other DNA sequences found in this sample. This sequence joins TRBV9 and TRBJ2-7; TRBD1 matches at 7 bases. CDR1 and CDR2 from the germline V gene are SGDLS and YYNGEE. The CDR3 covers 12 residues. Germline trimming cut 4 bases from V and 4 bases from J; bases unmatched to any gene: 2. The CDR3 reads CASSPGGYEQYF. Here the CDR3 DNA reads TGTGCCAGCAGCCCAGGGGGATACGAGCAGTACTTC.

The chain links TRBV5-1 to TRBJ1-1, with TRBD1 matching 8 bases. This CDR3 contains 14 residues. Germline V gives CDR1 SGHRS, CDR2 YFSETQ. The V segment lost 4 bases and the J segment 0 bases; nucleotides outside the gene matches: 2. The CDR3 coding sequence is TGCGCCAGCAGCCCGGACAGGGTGAACACTGAAGCTTTCTTT. It codes for CASSPDRVNTEAFF.

This clone was counted only a few times. This rearrangement joins TRBV30 to TRBJ1-1; D not resolved. Germline V CDR1 and CDR2: GTSNPN, SVGIG (reference sequence). The germline V and J ends were trimmed by 4 bases and 6 bases, with 6 bases remaining between them. The CDR3 covers 10 residues. The CDR3 sequence is CAWNGPEAFF. The CDR3 DNA reads TGTGCCTGGAATGGACCTGAAGCTTTCTTT.

The V gene is TRBV5-6, the J gene TRBJ2-1; TRBD1 might be the D (6 bases). The CDR3 has 16 residues. Germline CDR1 and CDR2: SGHDT and YYEEEE. Trimming removed 4 bases at V and 7 bases at J, with 21 bases between. This chain's CDR3 is CASSQAGAGVGNEQFF. CDR3 coding DNA: TGTGCCAGCAGCCAGGCAGGGGCAGGGGTCGGGAATGAGCAGTTCTTC.

This clone has just one count. V gene TRBV29-1 combines with J gene TRBJ1-1; D unresolved. The germline V gene encodes CDR1 SQVTM and CDR2 ANQGSEA. Trimming took off 0 bases at V and 5 bases at J, with 25 bases between the two ends. The CDR3 contains 18 residues. CDR3 sequence reads: CSVEDFGRSFSDLTEAFF. As DNA, the CDR3 is TGCAGCGTTGAAGATTTCGGCAGGTCCTTTTCCGACCTGACTGAAGCTTTCTTT.

This sequence joins TRBV28 and TRBJ2-7; TRBD2 matches 9 bases. Looked up from germline, CDR1 is MDHEN and CDR2 is SYDVKM. This CDR3 has 12 residues. The ends lost 8 bases at V and 6 bases at J; junction bases unmatched: 5. CDR3 sequence reads: CASCSGSTEQYF. The CDR3 nucleotides are TGTGCCAGCTGTAGCGGGAGTACCGAGCAGTACTTC.

The V gene is TRBV6-5, the J gene TRBJ2-7; unclear D gene. The V end was cut by 1 base, the J end by 7 bases, with 14 bases between. There are 14 residues in the CDR3. Germline V CDR1 and CDR2: MNHEY, SVGAGI. CDR3 protein: CASSYYPPSGEQYF. Here the CDR3 DNA reads TGTGCCAGCAGTTACTACCCTCCCTCTGGAGAGCAGTACTTC.

This chain uses TRBV2 with TRBJ1-3; D is ambiguous. Germline V gene data show CDR1 as SNHLY and CDR2 as FYNNEI. V lost 1 base, J lost 2 bases, and 9 bases lay in between. The CDR3 is made up of 15 amino acids. The CDR3 is CASSEGLNPGNTIYF. The CDR3 DNA is TGTGCCAGCAGTGAAGGACTTAACCCTGGAAACACCATATATTTT.

The gene calls are TRBV4-2 and TRBJ2-5, with a tentative D call TRBD2 (5 bases). Trimming left V 0 bases short and J 4 bases short, with 9 bases between. The CDR3 is 14 amino acids. Germline CDR1 LGHNA, CDR2 YNFKEQ. The CDR3 sequence is CASSQEGVGETQYF. The CDR3, as DNA: TGTGCCAGCAGCCAAGAGGGAGTTGGAGAGACCCAGTACTTC.